The entry that follows covers one T cell receptor (beta chain) sequence. Antigen unknown. This sample is part of a study of siplizumab effects on memory and regulatory T cells. General study results and limits: Assignment of a naive or memory phenotype failed for roughly 75-95% of the proliferating CD4+ or CD8+ clones. The study did not confirm that proliferating Tregs from siplizumab cultures were suppressive. Greater diversity than memory cells seemed evident in naive T cells, which also appeared to be major alloresponse contributors.

Data came from immunoSEQ multiplex PCR; TCRdb stores just in-frame clones and leaves some out. Here the sample spans 100,000 or so clones, 75% to 95% being singletons. V dropped 0 bases and J dropped 1 base, with 4 bases sitting between them. Germline CDR1 reads SGHDT; CDR2 reads YYEEEE. The CDR3 runs 13 residues. This clonotype was sampled from a human donor in good health. The rearrangement joins TRBV5-6 to TRBJ2-5; D not resolved. The source material was CD4+ T cells sorted from blood. DNA for the CDR3: TGTGCCAGCAGCTTGGGACGCCAAGAGACCCAGTACTTC. Translation: CASSLGRQETQYF.